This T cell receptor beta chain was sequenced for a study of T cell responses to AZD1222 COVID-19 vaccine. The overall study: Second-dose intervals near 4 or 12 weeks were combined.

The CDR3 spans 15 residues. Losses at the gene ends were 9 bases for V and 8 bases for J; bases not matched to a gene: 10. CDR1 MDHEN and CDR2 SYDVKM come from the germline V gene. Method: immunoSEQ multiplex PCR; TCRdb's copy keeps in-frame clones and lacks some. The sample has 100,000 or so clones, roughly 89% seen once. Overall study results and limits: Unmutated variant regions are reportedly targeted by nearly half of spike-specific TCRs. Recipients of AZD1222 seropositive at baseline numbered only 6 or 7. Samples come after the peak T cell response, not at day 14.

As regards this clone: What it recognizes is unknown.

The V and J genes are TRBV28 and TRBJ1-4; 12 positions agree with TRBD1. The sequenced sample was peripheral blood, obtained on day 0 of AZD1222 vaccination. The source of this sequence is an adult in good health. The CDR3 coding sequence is TGTGCCAGTGGGACAGGGGGCAATGGAGGGGAAAAACTGTTTTTT. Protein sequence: CASGTGGNGGEKLFF.